The 12 T cell receptor beta chains below come from one sample, sequenced in a study of CD8 T cells in ankylosing spondylitis. One entry per CDR3 protein, called by TCRdb with MiXCR from the 5' RACE reads. The table lists about 480,000 distinct CDR3 sequences, 17% of them singletons. Their specific antigens are unknown. Study-wide points: A TCR beta motif of several highly homologous variants appeared characteristic of ankylosing spondylitis blood.

Input material: blood, either unsorted or a sorted T cell fraction (not recorded which). The receptor source for this set is a male donor with ankylosing spondylitis.

This rearrangement joins TRBV3-1 to TRBJ2-7; D is unclear. CDR1 LGHDT and CDR2 YNNKEL come from the germline V gene (reference sequence). There are 14 residues in the CDR3. Trimming cost V 2 bases and J 1 base, with 9 bases left between them. CDR3 nucleotide sequence: TGTGCCAGCAGCCAATTGGTATCATCCTACGAGCAGTACTTC. This gives the protein CASSQLVSSYEQYF.

This clonotype came up many times. This chain joins TRBV12-3 or TRBV12-4 and TRBJ2-2; D ambiguous. The V end lost 6 bases, the J end lost 5 bases, and 10 bases lay between the germline ends. This CDR3 has 13 amino acids. This CDR3 is CASRPMGTGELFF. The DNA of the CDR3 is TGTGCCAGCAGACCAATGGGGACCGGGGAGCTGTTTTTT.

The chain recombines TRBV27 with TRBJ1-3, with a weak D call TRBD1 (5 bases). The CDR3 spans 15 residues. Trimming stripped 8 bases from V and 0 bases from J, with 14 bases between. Germline-derived CDR1 and CDR2 are MNHEY and SMNVEV (reference sequence). DNA for the CDR3: TGTGCCAGCCGTCAGGGCGGTTCCTCTGGAAACACCATATATTTT. Its translation: CASRQGGSSGNTIYF.

This rearrangement joins TRBV20-1 to TRBJ2-1; 8 nucleotides align to TRBD2. Germline-derived CDR1 and CDR2 are DFQATT and SNEGSKA (reference sequence). Germline trimming cut 5 bases from V and 5 bases from J; bases unmatched to any gene: 5. This CDR3 has 13 residues. As DNA, the CDR3 is TGCAGTGCTGAACTAGCGGTCCACAATGAGCAGTTCTTC. Protein sequence: CSAELAVHNEQFF.

The V gene is TRBV11-3, the J gene TRBJ2-1; 7 nucleotides line up with TRBD2. With 5 bases clipped from V and 8 bases from J, the junction kept 6 bases outside the gene matches. The CDR3 covers 13 residues. Germline V CDR1 and CDR2: SGHNT, YENEEA. For the CDR3, the DNA is TGTGCCAGCAGCCCACTAGCGAGAGATGAGCAGTTCTTC. It yields the protein CASSPLARDEQFF.

This clonotype was seen a handful of times. The V and J genes are TRBV6-1 and TRBJ1-6; 10 nucleotides align to TRBD1. Germline CDR1 MNHNS, CDR2 SASEGT. V gave up 6 bases and J gave up 2 bases; unmatched junction bases: 10. This CDR3 comprises 18 residues. The CDR3 sequence: CASSRRGTGAPYNSPLHF. CDR3 coding DNA: TGTGCCAGCAGCCGGAGGGGGACAGGGGCCCCCTATAATTCACCCCTCCACTTT.

The chain has TRBV12-3 or TRBV12-4 and TRBJ1-1; D not resolved. This CDR3 region has 12 residues. Trimming took 6 bases from V and 7 from J, leaving 12 bases between them. CDR3: CASSPGPYEAFF. The CDR3 DNA reads TGTGCCAGCAGCCCTGGGCCCTATGAAGCTTTCTTT.

This clonotype appeared a few times. V usage is TRBV7-9 and J usage is TRBJ2-7; 7 nucleotides align to TRBD2. Per germline, CDR1 SEHNR and CDR2 FQNEAQ (reference sequence). The junction had 17 bases not matched to a gene; V was cut back by 7 bases and J by 5 bases. The CDR3 loop spans 16 amino acids. The CDR3 protein is CASTQGAGRSRNEQYF. The DNA for the CDR3 is TGTGCCAGCACCCAGGGAGCGGGACGGTCTAGGAACGAGCAGTACTTC.

The chain employs TRBV6-1 and TRBJ2-3; D assignment may be TRBD1 or TRBD2 (7 bases each). The CDR3 totals 18 residues. V lost 6 bases and J lost 1, with 23 bases in between. CDR1 and CDR2 (germline): MNHNS, SASEGT. The CDR3 here is CASRKSRGGLSGTDTQYF. As DNA, the CDR3 is TGTGCCAGCAGGAAAAGCAGGGGGGGTCTTTCAGGCACAGATACGCAGTATTTT.

This sequence joins TRBV5-1 and TRBJ1-5; D uncertain. Germline lookup yields CDR1 SGHRS and CDR2 YFSETQ. CDR3 length: 13 amino acids. Trimming took 2 bases from V and 5 from J, leaving 8 bases between them. DNA for the CDR3: TGCGCCAGCAGCTTTGGGAAAGATCAGCCCCAGCATTTT. Translated: CASSFGKDQPQHF.

The chain employs TRBV19 and TRBJ1-2; no definite D call. The CDR3 runs 13 residues. V was cut by 2 bases and J by 6 bases, with 10 bases left in between. Germline values: CDR1 LNHDA, CDR2 SQIVND (reference sequence). In nucleotides, the CDR3 is TGTGCCAGTAGTATAAGGGCCGGGAATGGCTACACCTTC. Its translation: CASSIRAGNGYTF.

The chain is built from TRBV27 and TRBJ1-6; no firm D call. Germline CDR1 MNHEY, CDR2 SMNVEV (reference sequence). V lost 0 bases and J lost 7, with 10 bases in between. The CDR3 extends over 15 amino acids. The CDR3 is CASSLSPDPNSPLHF. As DNA, the CDR3 is TGTGCCAGCAGTTTATCCCCAGACCCAAATTCACCCCTCCACTTT.